This T cell receptor beta chain was identified in a study of monozygotic twins with inflammatory bowel disease. It was from whole blood, with no T cell sorting, that total RNA was isolated. Comments on this clonotype: No antigen is known for it.

The study's findings and limits: Healthy twins shared more clonotypes with others than IBD patients, most markedly active ones. It was in IBD patients that TCRbeta diversity (inverse Simpson) was lower than in healthy co-twins. Variability in patient repertoires may have come partly from differing immunosuppressive treatments.

TCRdb re-analyzed the 5' RACE reads; it lists each CDR3 protein once, without DNA. The repertoire shows a few hundred thousand distinct CDR3 sequences; the top ten hold 5.6%. The CDR3 consists of 13 residues. The rearrangement joins TRBV12-3 or TRBV12-4 to TRBJ2-5; lacking DNA, the TRBD2 call made by TCRdb goes unchecked. Sequenced: blood. The clonotype originates from a human donor with ulcerative colitis or Crohn's disease, or a healthy co-twin of an affected twin (not recorded which). CDR3 in amino acids: CAVGGGLPETQYF.